What follows describes a single TCR beta chain. The data originate from a study of blood T cell repertoires in COVID-19. Across the whole study: The samples span acute and convalescent COVID-19 from the United States, Italy and Spain. T cells, B-cell-depleted T cells, or PBMCs supplied cDNA or gDNA.

The CDR3 loop spans 12 amino acids. Germline V CDR1 and CDR2: WSHSY, SAAADI. J was trimmed by 5 bases and V by 5 bases; bases with no gene match: 0. Source study methods: Estimation of nucleated cell counts was performed using reference gene primer amplification. TCRdb's table, derived via immunoSEQ multiplex PCR, lists solely in-frame clones and lacks some. The V and J calls and clone size come from that table; D and trimming were worked out from the DNA. The table records about 49,000 clones, approximately 86% of them present only once. V gene TRBV10-2 combines with J gene TRBJ1-5, with TRBD1 matching 7 bases. This clonotype was obtained from a man aged 40-50 years with active COVID-19. The sequenced sample was peripheral blood. CDR3 DNA: TGCGCCAGCAGTACAGGGGATCAGCCCCAGCATTTT. It yields the protein CASSTGDQPQHF.